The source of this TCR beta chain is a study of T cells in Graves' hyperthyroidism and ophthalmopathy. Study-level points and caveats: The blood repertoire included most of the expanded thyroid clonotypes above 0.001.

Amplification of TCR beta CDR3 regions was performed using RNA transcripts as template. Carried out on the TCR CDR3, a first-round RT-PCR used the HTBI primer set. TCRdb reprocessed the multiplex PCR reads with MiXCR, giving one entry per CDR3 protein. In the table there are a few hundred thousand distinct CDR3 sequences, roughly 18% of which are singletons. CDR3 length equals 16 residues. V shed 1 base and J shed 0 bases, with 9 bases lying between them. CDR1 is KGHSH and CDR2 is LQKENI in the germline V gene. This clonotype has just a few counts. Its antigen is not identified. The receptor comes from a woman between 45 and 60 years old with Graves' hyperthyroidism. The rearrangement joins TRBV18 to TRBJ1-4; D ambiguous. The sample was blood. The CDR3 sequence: CASSPRGTATNEKLFF. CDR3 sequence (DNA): TGTGCCAGCTCACCACGGGGAACGGCAACTAATGAAAAACTGTTTTTT.